These T cell receptor beta chains were read from a single sample in a study of T cell responses to AZD1222 COVID-19 vaccine. Only in-frame clones appear in the TCRdb table, and some are missing; sequencing was by immunoSEQ multiplex PCR. The table includes 120,000 or so clones, 80% to 90% detected once. The source material was peripheral blood, sampled 28 days after the second AZD1222 dose. All receptors derive from an adult who received the AZD1222 COVID-19 vaccine. Each CDR3 is given with its conserved first and last residue. Fields, in order: J gene, V gene, clone size, D gene, CDR3 DNA, CDR3 protein. The D gene is left open where the match is weak. Where a row states a size, it is once, few, many or the class of an expanded clone; other rows omit it.

j_call: TRBJ1-1; v_call: TRBV2; clone_size: -; d_call: -; cdr3_nt: TGTGCCAGCACCCTACAGAACACTGAAGCTTTCTTT; cdr3_aa: CASTLQNTEAFF
j_call: TRBJ1-6; v_call: TRBV27; clone_size: once; d_call: TRBD1; cdr3_nt: TGTGCCAGCCGGAATCGGGACAGGGGACCTTCACCCCTCCACTTT; cdr3_aa: CASRNRDRGPSPLHF
j_call: TRBJ1-6; v_call: TRBV4-2; clone_size: -; d_call: -; cdr3_nt: TGTGCCAGCAGCCAAGACAAGGGGGGCGCTGGTAATTCACCCCTCCACTTT; cdr3_aa: CASSQDKGGAGNSPLHF
j_call: TRBJ2-5; v_call: TRBV5-1; clone_size: -; d_call: TRBD1; cdr3_nt: TGCGCACAGGGGATTAACGGAGAGACCCAGTACTTC; cdr3_aa: CAQGINGETQYF
j_call: TRBJ2-5; v_call: TRBV15; clone_size: -; d_call: -; cdr3_nt: TGTGCCACCAGCTCCCGGGACGGTCCCGAAGAGACCCAGTACTTC; cdr3_aa: CATSSRDGPEETQYF
j_call: TRBJ1-1; v_call: TRBV29-1; clone_size: -; d_call: -; cdr3_nt: TGCAGCGTCGACAACGGGAACACTGAAGCTTTCTTT; cdr3_aa: CSVDNGNTEAFF
j_call: TRBJ2-7; v_call: TRBV6-2/TRBV6-3; clone_size: -; d_call: TRBD1; cdr3_nt: TGTGCCAGCAGTAGGACAGGGACCTACGAGCAGTACTTC; cdr3_aa: CASSRTGTYEQYF
j_call: TRBJ2-7; v_call: TRBV18; clone_size: -; d_call: TRBD1; cdr3_nt: TGTGCCAGCTCACCAGAGACAGGGTCAGCAAAGCAGTACTTC; cdr3_aa: CASSPETGSAKQYF
j_call: TRBJ1-6; v_call: TRBV2; clone_size: -; d_call: -; cdr3_nt: TGTGCCAGCACCCTCGGGACCGCCAATAATTCACCCCTCCACTTT; cdr3_aa: CASTLGTANNSPLHF
j_call: TRBJ2-1; v_call: TRBV7-9; clone_size: once; d_call: -; cdr3_nt: TGTGCCAGCAGCTTAGCCTCTCCCGGCCCCTACAATGAGCAGTTCTTC; cdr3_aa: CASSLASPGPYNEQFF
j_call: TRBJ2-1; v_call: TRBV21-1; clone_size: few; d_call: -; cdr3_nt: TGTGCCAGCAGCAATGACAGGGAGTCCTACAATGAGCAGTTCTTC; cdr3_aa: CASSNDRESYNEQFF
j_call: TRBJ2-5; v_call: TRBV7-9; clone_size: few; d_call: TRBD1; cdr3_nt: TGTGCCAGCAGCTTAGGGACAGGCGACCAAGAGACCCAGTACTTC; cdr3_aa: CASSLGTGDQETQYF
j_call: TRBJ2-5; v_call: TRBV11-3; clone_size: -; d_call: -; cdr3_nt: TGTGCCAGCAGCTTAGTCCAGGGACAAGAGACCCAGTACTTC; cdr3_aa: CASSLVQGQETQYF
j_call: TRBJ2-7; v_call: TRBV4-3; clone_size: -; d_call: TRBD1; cdr3_nt: TGCGCCAGCAGCCAGGACAGGGACAGGGGGCTGAACGAGCAGTACTTC; cdr3_aa: CASSQDRDRGLNEQYF
j_call: TRBJ1-3; v_call: TRBV2; clone_size: -; d_call: -; cdr3_nt: TGTGCGAGCAGGGGCTTTGGAAACACCATATATTTT; cdr3_aa: CASRGFGNTIYF
j_call: TRBJ1-3; v_call: TRBV6-5; clone_size: -; d_call: TRBD1; cdr3_nt: TGTGCCAGCAGAGACAGGGAAGCGAGAAACACCATATATTTT; cdr3_aa: CASRDREARNTIYF
j_call: TRBJ2-5; v_call: TRBV7-2; clone_size: -; d_call: TRBD1; cdr3_nt: TGTGCCAGCAGCTCCGGGACAGCTAAGACCCAGTACTTC; cdr3_aa: CASSSGTAKTQYF
j_call: TRBJ1-4; v_call: TRBV7-9; clone_size: -; d_call: -; cdr3_nt: TGTGCCAGCAGCTTAGAAAACGAAAAACTGTTTTTT; cdr3_aa: CASSLENEKLFF
j_call: TRBJ2-7; v_call: TRBV18; clone_size: -; d_call: -; cdr3_nt: TGTGCCAGCTCACCCTCCGGATCCTACGAGCAGTACTTC; cdr3_aa: CASSPSGSYEQYF
j_call: TRBJ1-1; v_call: TRBV7-8; clone_size: -; d_call: TRBD1; cdr3_nt: TGTGCCAGCAGCTGGGGGGCCAGGGGGCGGACTGAAGCTTTCTTT; cdr3_aa: CASSWGARGRTEAFF
j_call: TRBJ1-2; v_call: TRBV6-5; clone_size: -; d_call: TRBD1; cdr3_nt: TGTGCCAGCAGTTCGCTACAGGGGACGAACTATGGCTACACCTTC; cdr3_aa: CASSSLQGTNYGYTF
j_call: TRBJ2-5; v_call: TRBV18; clone_size: -; d_call: TRBD2; cdr3_nt: TGTGCCAGCTCTTTAGCGGGGAGCCAAGAGACCCAGTACTTC; cdr3_aa: CASSLAGSQETQYF
j_call: TRBJ2-2; v_call: TRBV10-1; clone_size: -; d_call: TRBD1; cdr3_nt: TGCGCCAGCAGAGAGACAGGGTATAGGGGGGAGCTGTTTTTT; cdr3_aa: CASRETGYRGELFF
j_call: TRBJ1-5; v_call: TRBV6-6; clone_size: -; d_call: -; cdr3_nt: TGTGCCAGCAGTCCCCAGAATCAGCCCCAGCATTTT; cdr3_aa: CASSPQNQPQHF
j_call: TRBJ2-7; v_call: TRBV19; clone_size: -; d_call: TRBD2; cdr3_nt: TGTGCCAGTAGTGCCGGGGGGAGCTCCCTCCGCTACGAGCAGTACTTC; cdr3_aa: CASSAGGSSLRYEQYF
j_call: TRBJ1-2; v_call: TRBV15; clone_size: -; d_call: -; cdr3_nt: TGTGCCACCAGCAGTGCTAACTATGGCTACACCTTC; cdr3_aa: CATSSANYGYTF
j_call: TRBJ2-7; v_call: TRBV11-3; clone_size: -; d_call: -; cdr3_nt: TGTGCCAGCAGTAAGAACACCGACTACGAGCAGTACTTC; cdr3_aa: CASSKNTDYEQYF
j_call: TRBJ2-7; v_call: TRBV27; clone_size: -; d_call: -; cdr3_nt: TGTGCCAGCGCGTTCGGACGGGTCTACGAGCAGTACTTC; cdr3_aa: CASAFGRVYEQYF
j_call: TRBJ2-7; v_call: TRBV7-6; clone_size: -; d_call: TRBD1; cdr3_nt: TGTGCCAGCAGCTTAGGGCCGGGACAGGGAGACTACGAGCAGTACTTC; cdr3_aa: CASSLGPGQGDYEQYF
j_call: TRBJ1-2; v_call: TRBV10-2; clone_size: -; d_call: -; cdr3_nt: TGCGCCAGCAGTACCGCAGGGGCGGGTGGCTATGGCTACACCTTC; cdr3_aa: CASSTAGAGGYGYTF
j_call: TRBJ2-5; v_call: TRBV5-5; clone_size: -; d_call: -; cdr3_nt: TGTGCCAGCAGCTTGGAGGGGACCCCGGGAGAGACCCAGTACTTC; cdr3_aa: CASSLEGTPGETQYF
j_call: TRBJ2-5; v_call: TRBV12-3/TRBV12-4; clone_size: once; d_call: TRBD1; cdr3_nt: TGTGCCAGCAGTCGGACAGGGGGGGAGACCCAGTACTTC; cdr3_aa: CASSRTGGETQYF
j_call: TRBJ1-5; v_call: TRBV2; clone_size: -; d_call: TRBD1; cdr3_nt: TGTGCCAGCAGACCAACAGGGGGAGGTCAGCCCCAGCATTTT; cdr3_aa: CASRPTGGGQPQHF
j_call: TRBJ2-7; v_call: TRBV28; clone_size: -; d_call: TRBD2; cdr3_nt: TGTGCCAGCAGTTTAAGCGGGAGGGCCATTTACGAGCAGTACTTC; cdr3_aa: CASSLSGRAIYEQYF
j_call: TRBJ1-3; v_call: TRBV4-1; clone_size: -; d_call: -; cdr3_nt: TGCGCCAGCAGCCAAGTCTGGGCGAGCTCTGGAAACACCATATATTTT; cdr3_aa: CASSQVWASSGNTIYF
j_call: TRBJ1-2; v_call: TRBV3-1/TRBV3-2; clone_size: -; d_call: TRBD1; cdr3_nt: TGTGCCAGCAGCCAAGATGGTCCCCGACAGGGGGCGAATGGCTACACCTTC; cdr3_aa: CASSQDGPRQGANGYTF
j_call: TRBJ1-3; v_call: TRBV27; clone_size: -; d_call: -; cdr3_nt: TGTGCCAGCAGTCGGAGGCGGGGGACTGGAAACACCATATATTTT; cdr3_aa: CASSRRRGTGNTIYF
j_call: TRBJ2-7; v_call: TRBV30; clone_size: -; d_call: -; cdr3_nt: TGTGCCTGGAGCCAAAAAAGGGCCTTGGGGGGTTACGAGCAGTACTTC; cdr3_aa: CAWSQKRALGGYEQYF
j_call: TRBJ1-4; v_call: TRBV28; clone_size: -; d_call: -; cdr3_nt: TGTGCCACTCATCCCCCCCTATTGGGTGAAAAACTGTTTTTT; cdr3_aa: CATHPPLLGEKLFF
j_call: TRBJ1-6; v_call: TRBV15; clone_size: -; d_call: TRBD1; cdr3_nt: TGTGCCACCAACACTAGGACAGGGGTTTCACCCCTCCACTTT; cdr3_aa: CATNTRTGVSPLHF
j_call: TRBJ1-1; v_call: TRBV18; clone_size: -; d_call: -; cdr3_nt: TGTGCCAGCTCACCGGGAAGAAACACTGAAGCTTTCTTT; cdr3_aa: CASSPGRNTEAFF
j_call: TRBJ1-4; v_call: TRBV4-1; clone_size: -; d_call: -; cdr3_nt: TGCGCCAGCAGCCAGGTGTCGACTCCGGCGGGTGAAAAACTGTTTTTT; cdr3_aa: CASSQVSTPAGEKLFF
j_call: TRBJ2-5; v_call: TRBV7-3; clone_size: -; d_call: TRBD2; cdr3_nt: TGTGCCAGCAGCCTGCTAGCGGGAGTCCAAGAGACCCAGTACTTC; cdr3_aa: CASSLLAGVQETQYF
j_call: TRBJ2-3; v_call: TRBV7-2; clone_size: -; d_call: TRBD2; cdr3_nt: TGTGCCAGCAGCTCTCCCGGACTAGCAGATACGCAGTATTTT; cdr3_aa: CASSSPGLADTQYF
j_call: TRBJ2-2; v_call: TRBV29-1; clone_size: -; d_call: -; cdr3_nt: TGCAGCGTTGACCTAGGGGGCACCGGGGAGCTGTTTTTT; cdr3_aa: CSVDLGGTGELFF
j_call: TRBJ1-1; v_call: TRBV6-2/TRBV6-3; clone_size: -; d_call: -; cdr3_nt: TGTGCCAGCAGTTACCGGGTGAACACTGAAGCTTTCTTT; cdr3_aa: CASSYRVNTEAFF
j_call: TRBJ2-5; v_call: TRBV11-2; clone_size: -; d_call: TRBD1; cdr3_nt: TGTGCCAGCAGCGTCCGGGACAGGGTACAAGAGACCCAGTACTTC; cdr3_aa: CASSVRDRVQETQYF
j_call: TRBJ1-6; v_call: TRBV27; clone_size: -; d_call: -; cdr3_nt: TGTGCCAGCAGTTTGACAGGTGCTAGCTCCTATAATTCACCCCTCCACTTT; cdr3_aa: CASSLTGASSYNSPLHF
j_call: TRBJ1-3; v_call: TRBV7-2; clone_size: -; d_call: TRBD1; cdr3_nt: TGTGCCAGCAGCCCAGGGGGACAGGGAAGGGGAAACACCATATATTTT; cdr3_aa: CASSPGGQGRGNTIYF
j_call: TRBJ1-6; v_call: TRBV4-1; clone_size: -; d_call: -; cdr3_nt: TGCGCCAGCAGCCAGTTGGTAGTCTATAATTCACCCCTCCACTTT; cdr3_aa: CASSQLVVYNSPLHF
j_call: TRBJ1-5; v_call: TRBV28; clone_size: -; d_call: -; cdr3_nt: TGTGCCAGCAGTTTATGGGTGACAGGCGTCAATCAGCCCCAGCATTTT; cdr3_aa: CASSLWVTGVNQPQHF
j_call: TRBJ2-7; v_call: TRBV30; clone_size: once; d_call: -; cdr3_nt: TGTGCCTGGAGTGGATTGAAAGCCGCCGACGAGCAGTACTTC; cdr3_aa: CAWSGLKAADEQYF
j_call: TRBJ2-7; v_call: TRBV10-2; clone_size: -; d_call: TRBD2; cdr3_nt: TGCGCCAGCAGAAGCGGGAGGGACTGGTCGCAGTACTTC; cdr3_aa: CASRSGRDWSQYF
j_call: TRBJ1-1; v_call: TRBV10-2; clone_size: -; d_call: -; cdr3_nt: TGCGCCAGCAGCCCGGGAAGGGTGGGCATTATGAACACTGAAGCTTTCTTT; cdr3_aa: CASSPGRVGIMNTEAFF